These T cell receptor beta chains were read from a single sample in a study of read filtering for tumor transcriptome and immune sequencing. TCRdb reanalysed the reads using MiXCR and keeps one entry per CDR3 protein. The sample holds about 47,000 distinct CDR3 sequences; less than 15% are singletons and the top ten take about 15%. The material sequenced was a population of CD138-negative cells sorted from bone marrow. Receptors were obtained from a donor at least 40 years old with multiple myeloma. Both conserved end residues are part of each CDR3. D genes are given only for firm matches. Size tells how often a clone was seen (once, few, many) or the class of an expanded clone, and some rows leave it out.

>.|TRBV4-1|TRBJ2-5|many
CASSQSTAEVWETQYF
TGCGCCAGCAGCCAATCGACCGCCGAAGTGTGGGAGACCCAGTACTTC
>.|TRBV18|TRBJ1-5|few
CASSGYRDQPQHF
TGTGCCAGCTCAGGATACAGAGATCAGCCCCAGCATTTT
>.|TRBV28|TRBJ2-1|many
CASRSLAPGNNEQFF
TGTGCCAGCAGAAGTTTAGCCCCGGGGAACAATGAGCAGTTCTTC
>TRBD1|TRBV20-1|TRBJ1-1|many
CSAWTGPNTEAFF
TGCAGTGCCTGGACAGGGCCGAACACTGAAGCTTTCTTT
>.|TRBV29-1|TRBJ1-5|many
CSVVLHGGNGQPQHF
TGCAGCGTTGTTCTACACGGTGGGAACGGACAGCCCCAGCATTTT
>.|TRBV11-2|TRBJ2-1|many
CASSPLQRLATRHNEQFF
TGTGCCAGCAGCCCCCTCCAACGGCTAGCGACTCGTCACAATGAGCAGTTCTTC
>.|TRBV4-3|TRBJ2-7|.
CASSQDLGTRAYEQYF
TGCGCCAGCAGCCAAGACTTAGGGACCCGAGCCTACGAGCAGTACTTC
>.|TRBV12-3/TRBV12-4|TRBJ1-6|many
CASSFEDSPLHF
TGTGCCAGCAGTTTTGAGGATTCACCCCTCCACTTT
>.|TRBV7-8|TRBJ1-5|many
CASSSDRGPQHF
TGTGCCAGCAGCTCCGATAGGGGGCCCCAGCATTTT
>TRBD1|TRBV28|TRBJ2-7|many
CASSAPGQGGYEQYF
TGTGCCAGCAGTGCCCCCGGACAGGGAGGCTACGAGCAGTACTTC
>.|TRBV7-9|TRBJ2-3|few
CASSLADLGDTQYF
TGTGCCAGCAGCTTAGCGGATTTGGGAGATACGCAGTATTTT
>.|TRBV18|TRBJ2-2|many
CASSPQDPHTGELFF
TGTGCCAGCTCACCACAGGACCCTCACACCGGGGAGCTGTTTTTT
>.|TRBV6-1|TRBJ1-5|many
CASSGGLSNQPQHF
TGTGCCAGCAGTGGGGGACTAAGCAATCAGCCCCAGCATTTT
>.|TRBV28|TRBJ2-1|many
CASSLFADNEQFF
TGTGCCAGCAGTTTATTTGCAGACAATGAGCAGTTCTTC
>TRBD1|TRBV15|TRBJ2-1|.
CATNTRQGLGNEQFF
TGTGCCACTAACACCAGACAGGGGCTAGGGAATGAGCAGTTCTTC
>.|TRBV30|TRBJ1-5|many
CAWSSGLSNQPQHF
TGTGCCTGGAGTTCAGGGCTAAGCAATCAGCCCCAGCATTTT
>TRBD2|TRBV5-1|TRBJ2-1|many
CASSLVTSGTNEQFF
TGCGCCAGCAGCCTGGTGACTAGCGGGACTAATGAGCAGTTCTTC
>.|TRBV20-1|TRBJ2-1|.
CSASGISDEQFF
TGCAGTGCGTCCGGGATTAGCGACGAGCAGTTCTTC
>.|TRBV7-8|TRBJ2-7|many
CASSSPGTTTFSYEQYF
TGTGCCAGCAGCTCGCCGGGGACAACAACCTTCTCCTACGAGCAGTACTTC
>.|TRBV6-2/TRBV6-3|TRBJ1-1|many
CASGYASLVGITEAFF
TGTGCCAGCGGGTACGCGTCGTTAGTCGGTATCACTGAAGCTTTCTTT
>.|TRBV6-6|TRBJ2-1|many
CASRPDDLHEQFF
TGTGCCAGCCGGCCGGATGACTTGCATGAGCAGTTCTTC
>TRBD1|TRBV20-1|TRBJ1-1|many
CSARARDRGVTEAFF
TGCAGTGCTAGAGCCCGGGACAGGGGAGTCACTGAAGCTTTCTTT
>TRBD2|TRBV7-2|TRBJ2-7|many
CASSWGSGTYEQYF
TGTGCCAGCAGCTGGGGGAGCGGGACCTACGAGCAGTACTTC
>TRBD1|TRBV5-1|TRBJ2-5|many
CASSRTGVGETQYF
TGCGCCAGCAGCCGCACAGGGGTTGGGGAGACCCAGTACTTC
>.|TRBV3-1|TRBJ2-1|many
CASSQENRIQFF
TGTGCCAGCAGCCAAGAAAACAGGATACAGTTCTTC
>TRBD2|TRBV6-5|TRBJ2-4|many
CASSPSLALAKNIQYF
TGTGCCAGCAGTCCCTCACTAGCGTTAGCCAAAAACATTCAGTACTTC
>.|TRBV20-1|TRBJ1-1|many
CSAGPQMNTEAFF
TGCAGTGCTGGCCCCCAGATGAACACTGAAGCTTTCTTT
>TRBD1|TRBV15|TRBJ1-5|.
CATSREGGHQPQHF
TGTGCCACCAGCAGAGAAGGGGGCCATCAGCCCCAGCATTTT
>.|TRBV30|TRBJ2-3|many
CAWSVIGSTDTQYF
TGTGCCTGGAGTGTAATCGGTAGCACAGATACGCAGTATTTT
>.|TRBV29-1|TRBJ2-4|many
CSVVDGDIQYF
TGCAGCGTAGTTGACGGAGACATTCAGTACTTC
>TRBD2|TRBV7-2|TRBJ2-2|many
CASSEYRGGSGELFF
TGTGCCAGCAGCGAGTATAGGGGCGGGAGCGGGGAGCTGTTTTTT
>TRBD1|TRBV5-5|TRBJ2-5|many
CASSHGTGAEGTQYF
TGTGCCAGCAGTCATGGGACAGGGGCCGAGGGGACCCAGTACTTC
>TRBD1|TRBV20-1|TRBJ2-2|many
CSAKGQSNTGELFF
TGCAGTGCCAAGGGACAGTCGAACACCGGGGAGCTGTTTTTT
>.|TRBV28|TRBJ2-7|many
CASNPSRPDEQYF
TGTGCCAGCAACCCCTCCCGGCCGGACGAGCAGTACTTC
>.|TRBV7-6|TRBJ2-1|many
CASSFDLGISSYNEQFF
TGTGCCAGCAGCTTTGATCTGGGGATCTCCTCCTACAATGAGCAGTTCTTC
>.|TRBV5-1|TRBJ1-2|many
CASSSNPPGTLGYGYTF
TGCGCCAGCAGCTCTAACCCTCCAGGGACTCTAGGCTATGGCTACACCTTC
>.|TRBV7-8|TRBJ1-4|many
CASSSTGTDIAEKLFF
TGTGCCAGCAGCTCCACAGGAACAGACATAGCCGAAAAACTGTTTTTT
>.|TRBV6-5|TRBJ1-1|many
CASRDSSRAFF
TGTGCCAGCCGTGATTCTTCGAGGGCTTTCTTT
>.|TRBV29-1|TRBJ2-7|many
CSVEDGGYEQYF
TGCAGCGTTGAAGACGGAGGGTACGAGCAGTACTTC
>.|TRBV19|TRBJ2-1|medium-sized
CASSIGTNHDYNEQFF
TGTGCCAGTAGTATTGGGACCAACCATGATTACAATGAGCAGTTCTTC
>TRBD1|TRBV5-1|TRBJ1-5|many
CASSVAGGLNQPQHF
TGCGCCAGCAGCGTTGCAGGGGGTTTGAATCAGCCCCAGCATTTT
>.|TRBV7-2|TRBJ1-4|.
CASSLGSATNEKLFF
TGTGCCAGCAGTTTGGGCTCTGCAACTAATGAAAAACTGTTCTTT
>TRBD2|TRBV4-1|TRBJ2-1|few
CASSQDSTSGNEQFF
TGCGCCAGCAGCCAAGACAGTACTAGCGGCAATGAGCAGTTCTTC
>.|TRBV27|TRBJ2-1|medium-sized
CASSFESGDNEQFF
TGTGCCAGCAGTTTCGAGTCTGGAGACAATGAGCAGTTCTTC
>.|TRBV4-2|TRBJ1-1|many
CASSQRNTEAFF
TGTGCCAGCAGCCAGCGGAACACTGAAGCTTTCTTT
>TRBD1|TRBV4-3|TRBJ2-3|.
CASSQDAGQGVGDTQYF
TGCGCCAGCAGCCAGGACGCGGGACAGGGGGTCGGAGATACGCAGTATTTT
>.|TRBV2|TRBJ2-5|few
CASRREGETQYF
TGTGCTAGTCGGCGGGAAGGAGAGACCCAGTACTTC
>.|TRBV3-1|TRBJ2-7|many
CASSHLKGDGQYF
TGTGCCAGTAGCCACCTAAAAGGGGACGGGCAGTACTTC
>TRBD1|TRBV27|TRBJ2-5|.
CASGSTGLETQYF
TGTGCCAGCGGCTCGACAGGGCTGGAGACCCAGTACTTC
>.|TRBV12-3/TRBV12-4|TRBJ1-5|many
CASSLSQGLGQPQHF
TGTGCCAGCAGTCTTTCCCAGGGGTTAGGTCAGCCCCAGCATTTT
>.|TRBV29-1|TRBJ2-3|many
CSPFLGTDTQYF
TGCAGCCCTTTCTTGGGCACAGATACGCAGTATTTT
>.|TRBV7-3|TRBJ2-2|.
CASSLTGSGELFF
TGTGCCAGCAGCTTAACCGGGTCGGGGGAGCTGTTTTTT
>.|TRBV3-1|TRBJ1-1|many
CASSQDAEAFF
TGTGCCAGCAGCCAAGACGCTGAAGCTTTCTTT
>.|TRBV29-1|TRBJ1-1|.
CSVEDSPRRDTEAFF
TGTAGCGTTGAAGATTCGCCAAGAAGGGACACTGAAGCTTTCTTT
>.|TRBV12-3/TRBV12-4|TRBJ1-3|few
CASSLQGPGNTIYF
TGTGCCAGCAGTTTACAGGGGCCGGGAAACACCATATATTTT
>.|TRBV27|TRBJ2-6|many
CASSSSRGANVLTF
TGTGCCAGCAGTTCCAGCCGAGGGGCCAACGTCCTGACTTTC